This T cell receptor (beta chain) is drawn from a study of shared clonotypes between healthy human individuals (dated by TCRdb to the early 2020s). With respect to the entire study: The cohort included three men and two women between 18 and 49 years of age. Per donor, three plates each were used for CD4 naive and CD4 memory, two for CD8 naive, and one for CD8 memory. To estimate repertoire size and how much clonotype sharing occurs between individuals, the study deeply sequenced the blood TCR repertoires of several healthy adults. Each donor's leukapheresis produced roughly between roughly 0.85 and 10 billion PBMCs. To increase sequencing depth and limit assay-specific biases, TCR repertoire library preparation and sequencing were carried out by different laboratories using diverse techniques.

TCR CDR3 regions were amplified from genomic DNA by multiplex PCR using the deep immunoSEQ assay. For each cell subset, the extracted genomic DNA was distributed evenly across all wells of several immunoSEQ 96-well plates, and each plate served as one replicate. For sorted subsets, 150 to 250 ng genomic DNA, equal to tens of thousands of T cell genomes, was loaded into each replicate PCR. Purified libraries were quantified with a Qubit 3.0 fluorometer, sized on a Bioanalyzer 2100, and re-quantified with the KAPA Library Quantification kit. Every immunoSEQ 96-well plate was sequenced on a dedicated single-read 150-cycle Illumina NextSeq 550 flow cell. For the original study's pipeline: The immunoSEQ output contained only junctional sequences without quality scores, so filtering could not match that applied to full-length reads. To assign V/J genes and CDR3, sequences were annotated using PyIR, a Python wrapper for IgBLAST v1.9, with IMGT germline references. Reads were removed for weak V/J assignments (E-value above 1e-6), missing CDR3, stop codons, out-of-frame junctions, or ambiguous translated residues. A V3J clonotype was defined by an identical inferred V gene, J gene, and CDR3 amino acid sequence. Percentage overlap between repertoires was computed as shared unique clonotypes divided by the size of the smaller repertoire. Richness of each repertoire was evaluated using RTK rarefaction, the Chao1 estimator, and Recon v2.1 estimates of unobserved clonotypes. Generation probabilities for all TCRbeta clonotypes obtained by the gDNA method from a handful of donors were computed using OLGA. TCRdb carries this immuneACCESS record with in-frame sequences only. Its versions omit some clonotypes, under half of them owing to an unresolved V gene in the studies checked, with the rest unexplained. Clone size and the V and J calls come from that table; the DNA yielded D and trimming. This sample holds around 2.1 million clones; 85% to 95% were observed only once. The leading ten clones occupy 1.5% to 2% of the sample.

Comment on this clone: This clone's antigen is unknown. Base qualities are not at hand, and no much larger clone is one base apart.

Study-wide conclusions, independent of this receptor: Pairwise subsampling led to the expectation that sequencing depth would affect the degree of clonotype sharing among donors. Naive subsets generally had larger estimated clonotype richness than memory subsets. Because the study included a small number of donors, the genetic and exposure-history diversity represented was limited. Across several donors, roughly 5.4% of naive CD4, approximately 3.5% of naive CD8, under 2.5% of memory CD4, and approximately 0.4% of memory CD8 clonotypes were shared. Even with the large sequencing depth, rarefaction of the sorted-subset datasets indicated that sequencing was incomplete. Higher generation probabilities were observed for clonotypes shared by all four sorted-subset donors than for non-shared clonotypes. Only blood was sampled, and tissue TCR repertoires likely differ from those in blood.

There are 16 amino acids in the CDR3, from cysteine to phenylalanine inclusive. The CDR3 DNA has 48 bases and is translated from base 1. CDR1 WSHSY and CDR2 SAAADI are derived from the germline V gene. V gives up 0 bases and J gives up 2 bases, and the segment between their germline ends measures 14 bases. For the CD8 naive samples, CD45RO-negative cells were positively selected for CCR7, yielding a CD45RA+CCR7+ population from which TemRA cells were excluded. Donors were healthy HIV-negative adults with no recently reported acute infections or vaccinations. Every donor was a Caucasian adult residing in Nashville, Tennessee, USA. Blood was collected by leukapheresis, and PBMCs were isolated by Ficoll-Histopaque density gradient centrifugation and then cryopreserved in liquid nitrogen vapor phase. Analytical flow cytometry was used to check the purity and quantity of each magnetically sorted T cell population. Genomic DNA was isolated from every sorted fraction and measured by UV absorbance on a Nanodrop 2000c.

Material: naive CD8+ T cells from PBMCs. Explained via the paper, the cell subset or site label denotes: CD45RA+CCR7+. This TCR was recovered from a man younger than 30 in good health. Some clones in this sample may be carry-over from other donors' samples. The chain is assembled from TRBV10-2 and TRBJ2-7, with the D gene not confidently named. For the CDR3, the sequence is CASSESIGVGAYEQYF. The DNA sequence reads TGCGCCAGCAGTGAGTCGATTGGAGTTGGAGCCTACGAGCAGTACTTC.